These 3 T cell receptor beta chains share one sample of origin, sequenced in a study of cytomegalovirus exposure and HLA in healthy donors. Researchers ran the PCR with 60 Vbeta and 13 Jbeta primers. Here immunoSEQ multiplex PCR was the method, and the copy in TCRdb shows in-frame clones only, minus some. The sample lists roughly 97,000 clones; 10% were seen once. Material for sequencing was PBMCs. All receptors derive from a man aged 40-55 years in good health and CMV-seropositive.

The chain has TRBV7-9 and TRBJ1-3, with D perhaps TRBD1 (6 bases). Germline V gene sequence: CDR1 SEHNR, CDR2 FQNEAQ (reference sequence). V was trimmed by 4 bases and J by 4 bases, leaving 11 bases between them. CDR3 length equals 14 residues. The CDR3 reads CASSSAGAGNTIYF. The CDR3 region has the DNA TGTGCCAGCAGCTCGGCAGGGGCAGGAAACACCATATATTTT.

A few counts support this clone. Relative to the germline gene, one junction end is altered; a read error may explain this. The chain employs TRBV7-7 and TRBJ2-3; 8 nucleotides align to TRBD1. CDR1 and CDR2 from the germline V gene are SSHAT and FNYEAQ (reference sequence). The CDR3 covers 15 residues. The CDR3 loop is CASSPGQGLTDTQYF. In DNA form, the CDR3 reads TGTGCTAGCAGCCCCGGACAGGGCTTAACAGATACGCAGTATTTT.

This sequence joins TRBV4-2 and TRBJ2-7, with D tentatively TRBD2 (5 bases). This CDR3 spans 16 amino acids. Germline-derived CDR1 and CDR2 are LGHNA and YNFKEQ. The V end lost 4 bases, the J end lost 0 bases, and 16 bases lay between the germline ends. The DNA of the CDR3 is TGTGCCAGCAGCCTCCAAGGGAGCCGGGACTCCTACGAGCAGTACTTC. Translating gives CASSLQGSRDSYEQYF.